This T cell receptor beta chain was sequenced for a study of identical twins. Study-wide results and limits: Abundant beta clonotypes from cord blood had fewer insertions, unlike memory repertoires, which showed none. Models predicted less out-of-frame TCR alpha sharing in monozygotic twins than was found.

This clonotype was observed many times. Its target is unknown. It was template switching that added a universal primer site, and there were unique molecular identifiers on the cDNA. TCRdb ran MiXCR on the 5' RACE reads and lists one entry per CDR3 protein. The repertoire includes just under 650,000 distinct CDR3 sequences, 7% to 7.5% of them detected once, and 1.6% sits in the top ten. This CDR3 has 16 amino acids. Deletions cut 1 base from V and 0 bases from J, with 13 bases between. These data were also filed under a second study, of yellow fever vaccine responses in identical twins.

Sample: PBMCs. The chain recombines TRBV12-3 or TRBV12-4 with TRBJ2-7; D gene unclear. This TCR was sampled from a woman aged 18-29 years in good health. The CDR3, as DNA: TGTGCCAGCAGTTTAGAATGGGAACCGAGCTCCTACGAGCAGTACTTC. Encoded protein: CASSLEWEPSSYEQYF.